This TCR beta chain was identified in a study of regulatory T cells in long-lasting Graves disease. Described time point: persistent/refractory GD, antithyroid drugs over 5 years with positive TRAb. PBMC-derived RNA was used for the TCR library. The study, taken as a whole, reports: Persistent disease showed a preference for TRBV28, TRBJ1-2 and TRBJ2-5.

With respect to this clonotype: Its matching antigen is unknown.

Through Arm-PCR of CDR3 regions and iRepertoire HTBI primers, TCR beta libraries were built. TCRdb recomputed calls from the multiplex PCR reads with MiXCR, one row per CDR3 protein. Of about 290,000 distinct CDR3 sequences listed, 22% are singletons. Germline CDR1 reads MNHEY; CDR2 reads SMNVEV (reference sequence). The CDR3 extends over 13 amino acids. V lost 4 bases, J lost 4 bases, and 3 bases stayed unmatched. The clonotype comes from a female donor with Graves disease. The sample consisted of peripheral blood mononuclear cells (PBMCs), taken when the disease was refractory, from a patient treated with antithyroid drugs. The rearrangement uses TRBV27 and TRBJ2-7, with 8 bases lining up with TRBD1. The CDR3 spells CASSYDRGYEQYF. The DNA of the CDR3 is TGTGCCAGCAGTTACGACAGGGGTTACGAGCAGTACTTC.